What follows are 10 T cell receptor beta chains derived from one specimen sequenced in a study of T cells expressing NK-cell markers. TCRdb reprocessed the 5' RACE reads and keeps a single row for each CDR3 protein, giving no DNA. There are 200,000 to 300,000 distinct CDR3 sequences in the sample, with approximately 0.41% held by the top ten. The material sequenced was blood T cells: a sorted CD56 or NKG2C T cell subset, CD4+ or CD8+ T cells, or bulk PBMC T cells (not recorded which). These receptors were collected from a man between 18 and 35 years old in good health.

The genes are TRBV11-2 and TRBJ1-5; TCRdb reports TRBD1, a call that lacks DNA to check it against. Germline CDR1 SGHAT, CDR2 FQNNGV. The CDR3 has 13 amino acids. The CDR3 reads CASGQGLNQPQHF.

The chain has TRBV24-1 and TRBJ1-5. This CDR3 contains 11 residues. Germline V gene lookup returns CDR1 KGHDR and CDR2 SFDVKD. The CDR3 here is CATSPNQPQHF.

This chain uses TRBV19 with TRBJ2-2; without DNA, the TCRdb call of TRBD2 cannot be checked. Germline V gene data show CDR1 as LNHDA and CDR2 as SQIVND (reference sequence). This CDR3 is 16 amino acids long. CDR3 region: CASSILAGVTTGELFF. The entire variable domain, with the rest obtained from reference TRBV19 and TRBJ2-2, is as follows: DGGITQSPKYLFRKEGQNVTLSCEQNLNHDAMYWYRQDPGQGLRLIYYSQIVNDFQKGDIAEGYSVSREKKESFPLTVTSAQKNPTAFYLCASSILAGVTTGELFFGEGSRLTVL.

The gene calls are TRBV12-3 or TRBV12-4 and TRBJ1-5; the TRBD1 assignment by TCRdb is unverifiable without DNA. The CDR3 is made up of 14 amino acids. The CDR3: CASGPGDRAMSQHF.

The chain joins TRBV5-5 to TRBJ2-7; TCRdb selects TRBD2, and the lack of DNA leaves this call unchecked. The CDR3 is 14 residues long. Looked up from germline, CDR1 is SGHKS and CDR2 is YYEKEE (reference sequence). This chain's CDR3 is CASSQTSGRAEQYF.

The chain combines TRBV20-1 with TRBJ2-7; checking the TCRdb D call of TRBD2 is not possible without DNA. Per germline, CDR1 DFQATT and CDR2 SNEGSKA (reference sequence). CDR3 length: 14 amino acids. CDR3 protein: CSATSSREYSEQYF.

This chain links TRBV5-1 with TRBJ2-3. This CDR3 is 14 amino acids long. Germline V CDR1 and CDR2: SGHRS, YFSETQ. CDR3 residues: CASSSQSETDTQYF.

V gene TRBV11-2 combines with J gene TRBJ2-1; checking the TCRdb D call of TRBD1 is not possible without DNA. This CDR3 is 15 amino acids long. The germline CDR1 and CDR2 sequences are SGHAT and FQNNGV. CDR3 in amino acids: CASSLSGTQPNEQFF.

The V gene is TRBV10-3, the J gene TRBJ2-1; TCRdb's D call of TRBD1 is untestable without DNA. Looked up from germline, CDR1 is ENHRY and CDR2 is SYGVKD. The CDR3 sequence is 13 residues long. CDR3 in amino acids: CATTPLDYNEQFF.

V usage is TRBV15 and J usage is TRBJ2-7; lacking DNA, the TRBD1 call made by TCRdb goes unchecked. Germline V gene sequence: CDR1 LNHNV, CDR2 YYDKDF (reference sequence). The CDR3 runs 15 residues. The CDR3 protein is CATSTRGGGGNEQYF. The full variable domain, rest sourced from reference TRBV15 and TRBJ2-7, is DAMVIQNPRYQVTQFGKPVTLSCSQTLNHNVMYWYQQKSSQAPKLLFHYYDKDFNNEADTPDNFQSRRPNTSFCFLDIRSPGLGDTAMYLCATSTRGGGGNEQYFGPGTRLTVT.